Given below is one T cell receptor (beta chain) in context. Its antigen remains unidentified. Regarding treatment: oral pan-JAK inhibitor, 5-10 mg twice daily. The sample belongs to a study of CD8+ T cells in alopecia areata. The authors extracted RNA and reverse transcribed it into cDNA as the sequencing template. Here immunoSEQ multiplex PCR was the method, and the copy in TCRdb shows in-frame clones only, minus some. Among approximately 210,000 clones listed, around 65% were seen once. Study-wide findings and caveats: Compared with mice, patients displayed less clear TCR sharing, possibly for HLA-related reasons. Treatment with tofacitinib significantly lowered scalp clonality and reduced expanded CD8+ clones among the top 100. Many expanded lesional clones persisted in scalp and blood during tofacitinib treatment.

CDR3 size: 16 residues. V was shortened by 0 bases and J by 5 bases, with 11 bases between the two germline ends. Per germline, CDR1 MNHEY and CDR2 SMNVEV (reference sequence). Material: CD4+ T cells sorted from blood, obtained at approximately week 42, from a patient treated with tofacitinib. This chain links TRBV27 with TRBJ1-6, with no clear D. This receptor was obtained from a human donor with alopecia areata. Here the CDR3 reads CASSLSWRADNSPLHF. CDR3 coding DNA: TGTGCCAGCAGTTTATCGTGGAGGGCGGATAATTCACCCCTCCACTTT.